Each of the 11 T cell receptor beta chains below was sequenced from the same sample in a study of lung T cells in sarcoidosis with Löfgren's syndrome. In TCRdb, the reads were re-called with MiXCR into one record per CDR3 protein. The repertoire holds 15,000 to 20,000 distinct CDR3 sequences, less than 25% seen once, with 4.1% in the top ten. Sequenced material: CD4+ T cells from PBMCs. The origin of the receptors is a human donor with sarcoidosis (Löfgren's syndrome or another form), or a control subject (not recorded which).

This clonotype turned up a few times. V usage is TRBV7-3 and J usage is TRBJ2-3; D not certain. The CDR3 has 14 amino acids. CDR1 SGHTA and CDR2 FQGTGA come from the germline V gene. Trimming took 1 base from V and 10 from J, leaving 15 bases between them. The CDR3 loop is CASSLKSGPGSQYF. The CDR3 DNA reads as TGTGCCAGCAGCTTAAAGTCAGGCCCGGGTTCGCAGTATTTT.

This clonotype has just one count. This clone may be a read error of a much larger clone one base away. The CDR3 nucleotides read TGTGCCAGCAGCCCCCGTCACACAGGGTTAGTCAACGAGCAGTACTTC. Translating it yields CASSPRHTGLVNEQYF. The chain has TRBV14 and TRBJ2-7; tentative D call: TRBD1 (6 bases). Trimming took off 4 bases at V and 5 bases at J, with 21 bases between the two ends. This CDR3 has 16 residues. Germline V lookup: CDR1 SGHDN, CDR2 FVKESK.

In its sample, this clonotype was seen many times. V is TRBV10-3 and J is TRBJ2-3, with TRBD2 matching over 13 bases. The germline V gene has CDR1 ENHRY and CDR2 SYGVKD. The CDR3 runs to 15 residues. J gave up 8 bases and V 6 bases, and 8 bases lay outside the gene matches. The CDR3, as DNA: TGTGCCATCAGCCCCGGACTAGCGGGAGTAGTTACGCAGTATTTT. Protein sequence: CAISPGLAGVVTQYF.

The sample holds many counts of this clonotype. The chain joins TRBV29-1 to TRBJ1-1, with D unresolved. The V and J ends lost 8 bases and 5 bases respectively, with 15 bases between them. Per germline, CDR1 SQVTM and CDR2 ANQGSEA. The CDR3 is made up of 12 amino acids. The CDR3, as DNA: TGCAGCTTCTGGGAGGGAACAACTGAAGCTTTCTTT. This codes for CSFWEGTTEAFF.

In its sample, this clonotype was seen a few times. The junction differs from germline at one of its ends, possibly a read error. The CDR3 region is CASSYSFRAPGNEQLF. CDR3 DNA sequence: TGTGCCAGCAGTTACTCGTTCAGGGCCCCCGGCAATGAGCAGCTCTTC. The chain carries TRBV6-6 and TRBJ2-1, with D possibly TRBD1 on 5 matching bases. The CDR3 spans 16 residues. Germline lookup yields CDR1 MNHNY and CDR2 SVGAGI (reference sequence).

With respect to this clonotype: The CDR3 end shows no conserved phenylalanine or tryptophan, and so a read error is likely. The chain joins TRBV12-3 or TRBV12-4 to TRBJ2-1; 8 nucleotides match TRBD2. The V and J ends lost 6 bases and 5 bases, in that order; junction bases with no gene match: 12. The CDR3 extends over 16 amino acids. The CDR3 bases are TGTGCCAGCAGAAAATTTTTAGCGGGGTCCGACAATGAGCAGTTCGTC. Protein sequence: CASRKFLAGSDNEQFV.

Within the sample, this clonotype is medium-sized. The rearrangement links TRBV28 to TRBJ2-5, with 7 bases fitting TRBD2. CDR3 length equals 15 residues. In germline, CDR1 is MDHEN, CDR2 SYDVKM. The V gene end was trimmed by 5 bases and the J gene end by 4 bases; junction bases not matched to a gene: 10. The CDR3 loop reads CASSRRLSGGETQYF. The CDR3 DNA is TGTGCCAGCAGTCGCCGACTTTCGGGAGGAGAGACCCAGTACTTC.

This clonotype was seen many times. V usage is TRBV4-2 and J usage is TRBJ1-2; D gene uncertain. Germline V gene data show CDR1 as LGHNA and CDR2 as YNFKEQ. Trimming left V 0 bases short and J 4 bases short, with 12 bases between. The CDR3 loop spans 15 amino acids. For the CDR3, the DNA is TGTGCCAGCAGCCAAGACCAATCATCTGGCTATGGCTACACCTTC. Translated: CASSQDQSSGYGYTF.

This clonotype was seen many times. The rearrangement uses TRBV7-9 and TRBJ2-3; D is possibly TRBD2 (6 bases). Germline CDR1 SEHNR, CDR2 FQNEAQ (reference sequence). The CDR3 is made up of 15 amino acids. Trimming pared 4 bases from V and 2 bases from J, leaving 13 bases between. CDR3 in amino acids: CASSYSAGPTDTQYF. The DNA for the CDR3 is TGTGCCAGCAGCTACTCGGCGGGACCCACAGATACGCAGTATTTT.

Ten or more counts support this clonotype. This rearrangement joins TRBV11-2 to TRBJ1-1, with D possibly TRBD1 on 5 matching bases. Germline-derived CDR1 and CDR2 are SGHAT and FQNNGV. This CDR3 has 15 residues. V was shortened by 5 bases and J by 4 bases, with 17 bases between the two germline ends. DNA for the CDR3: TGTGCCAGCAGCCCAGAAGGGGTTTTTTTCACTGAAGCTTTCTTT. It translates to CASSPEGVFFTEAFF.

This clonotype was observed a few times. A much bigger clone sits one base away, suggesting this may be a read error. The genes are TRBV20-1 and TRBJ2-1; possible D gene TRBD2, 7 bases. Germline CDR1 is DFQATT and CDR2 is SNEGSKA (reference sequence). The CDR3 covers 14 residues. The CDR3 here is CGARGGGSYNEQFF. The DNA of the CDR3 is TGCGGTGCACGAGGGGGGGGCTCCTACAATGAGCAGTTCTTC.